This T cell receptor (beta chain) appears in the sequencing data of a study of blood T cell repertoires in COVID-19. Turning to the study itself: Samples representing acute and convalescent COVID-19 were sourced from the United States, Italy and Spain.

Clones were sequenced by immunoSEQ multiplex PCR, and TCRdb holds only the in-frame ones, with some missing. This table has some 240,000 clones, roughly 81% appearing once. This CDR3 is 14 amino acids long. The V end was cut by 3 bases, the J end by 4 bases, with 13 bases between. Germline CDR1 SGHNT, CDR2 YYREEE (reference sequence). This chain joins TRBV5-4 and TRBJ1-2, with TRBD1 as a possible D gene (6 bases). This clonotype was sampled from a woman over 75 with COVID-19, enrolled during active disease. Sequenced input: peripheral blood. CDR3 amino acids: CASSYRGGGYGYTF. The CDR3 region has the DNA TGTGCCAGCAGCTACCGAGGGGGTGGCTATGGCTACACCTTC. Drawing the rest from reference TRBV5-4 and TRBJ1-2, the complete variable domain is ETGVTQSPTHLIKTRGQQVTLRCSSQSGHNTVSWYQQALGQGPQFIFQYYREEENGRGNFPPRFSGLQFPNYSSELNVNALELDDSALYLCASSYRGGGYGYTFGSGTRLTVV.